This T cell receptor beta chain stems from a study of T-cell memory formation after mild COVID-19. J was trimmed by 2 bases and V by 8 bases; bases with no gene match: 5. The CDR3 is 14 residues long. From 5'RACE with constant-segment primers came TCR alpha and TCR beta cDNA libraries that carried sample barcodes and UMIs. Using its own MiXCR run on the 5' RACE reads, TCRdb lists one record per CDR3 protein. This sample has about 450,000 distinct CDR3 sequences, with under 25% found just once. The origin of this receptor is an adult woman who had mild COVID-19 (a few samples of this study predate the infection). Cell type and time point are not known. The sequencing sample was made of PBMCs or a T cell subset sorted from them (not recorded which). V is TRBV12-3 or TRBV12-4 and J is TRBJ1-1; 10 bases align to TRBD1. The DNA for the CDR3 is TGTGCCAGCCGACAGGGGGCGCGTAACACTGAAGCTTTCTTT. It specifies CASRQGARNTEAFF.